Below, 4 T cell receptor beta chains from the same sample are listed, as sequenced in a study of T cell repertoires in cytomegalovirus infection. Antigens of these TCRs are unknown. TCRdb analysed the reads with MiXCR anew, one entry per CDR3 protein. The table has a few hundred thousand distinct CDR3 sequences, approximately 25% seen once. The source was cultured PBMCs, collected from culture after CMV antigen stimulation. The receptors originated from a human donor in good health (CMV status not recorded). Some clones in this sample may be carry-over from other donors' samples.

This clonotype occurred a few times. The V gene is TRBV20-1, the J gene TRBJ2-1, with 14 bases matching TRBD2. Losses at the gene ends were 3 bases for V and 10 bases for J; bases not matched to a gene: 8. This CDR3 has 15 residues. The germline V gene has CDR1 DFQATT and CDR2 SNEGSKA (reference sequence). The CDR3 DNA reads TGCAGTGCTAGTCGACTAGCGGGAGGGTCTAGGGAGCAGTTCTTC. The encoded protein is CSASRLAGGSREQFF.

J is TRBJ2-5 and V is TRBV4-3; 9 bases match TRBD2. CDR3 length: 18 residues. CDR1 LGHNA and CDR2 YSLEER come from the germline V gene. V was clipped by 0 bases and J by 4 bases; unmatched bases: 12. The DNA for the CDR3 is TGCGCCAGCAGCCAAGATTTTTTGGGGGGCGGGAGGGGAGAGACCCAGTACTTC. Encoded protein: CASSQDFLGGGRGETQYF.

The rearrangement links TRBV3-1 to TRBJ1-2; D gene uncertain. The CDR3 contains 14 residues. Germline CDR1 LGHDT, CDR2 YNNKEL (reference sequence). Trimming removed 3 bases from V and 2 bases from J, with 10 bases in between. The CDR3 region is CASSQAPQNYGYTF. CDR3 nucleotide sequence: TGTGCCAGCAGCCAGGCCCCCCAGAACTATGGCTACACCTTC.

The genes are TRBV6-2 or TRBV6-3 and TRBJ1-1; D is uncertain. The CDR3 spans 13 residues. Per germline, CDR1 MNHEY and CDR2 SVGEGT. The V end lost 4 bases, the J end lost 3 bases, and 9 bases lay between the germline ends. CDR3 protein: CASSSKEYTEAFF. Here the CDR3 DNA reads TGTGCCAGCAGTTCAAAGGAGTACACTGAAGCTTTCTTT.